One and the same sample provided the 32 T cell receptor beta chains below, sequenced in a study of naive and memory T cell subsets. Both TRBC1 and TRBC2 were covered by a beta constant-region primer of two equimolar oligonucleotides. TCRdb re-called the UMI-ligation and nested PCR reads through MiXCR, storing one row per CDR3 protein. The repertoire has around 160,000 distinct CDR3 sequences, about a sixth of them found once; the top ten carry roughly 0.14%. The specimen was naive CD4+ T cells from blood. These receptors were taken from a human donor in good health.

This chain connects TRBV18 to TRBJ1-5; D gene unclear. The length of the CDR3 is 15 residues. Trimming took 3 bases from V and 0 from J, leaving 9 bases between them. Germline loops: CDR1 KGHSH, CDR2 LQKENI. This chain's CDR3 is CASSPLGISNQPQHF. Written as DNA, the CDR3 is TGTGCCAGCTCACCCTTGGGGATTAGCAATCAGCCCCAGCATTTT.

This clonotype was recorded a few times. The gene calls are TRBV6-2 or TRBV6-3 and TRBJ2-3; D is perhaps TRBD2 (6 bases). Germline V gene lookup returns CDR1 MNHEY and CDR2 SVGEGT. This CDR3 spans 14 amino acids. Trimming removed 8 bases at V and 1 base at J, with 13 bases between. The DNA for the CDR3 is TGTGCCAGCGCCATAGCGGTAGGCACAGATACGCAGTATTTT. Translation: CASAIAVGTDTQYF.

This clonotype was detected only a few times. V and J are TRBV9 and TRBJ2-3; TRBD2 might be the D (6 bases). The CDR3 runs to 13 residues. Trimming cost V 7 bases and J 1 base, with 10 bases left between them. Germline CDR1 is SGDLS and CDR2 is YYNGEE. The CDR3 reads CASGGIRTDTQYF. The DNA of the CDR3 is TGTGCCAGCGGCGGGATCCGCACAGATACGCAGTATTTT.

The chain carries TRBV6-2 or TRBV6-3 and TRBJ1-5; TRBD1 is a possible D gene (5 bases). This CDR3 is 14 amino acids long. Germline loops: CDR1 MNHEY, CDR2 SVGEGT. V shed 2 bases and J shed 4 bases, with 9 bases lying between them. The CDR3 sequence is CASSYGTANQPQHF. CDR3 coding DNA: TGTGCCAGCAGTTACGGGACGGCTAATCAGCCCCAGCATTTT.

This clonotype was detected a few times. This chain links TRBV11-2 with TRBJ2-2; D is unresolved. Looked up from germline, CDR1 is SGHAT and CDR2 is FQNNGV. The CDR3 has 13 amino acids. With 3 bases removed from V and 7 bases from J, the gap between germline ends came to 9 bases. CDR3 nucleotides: TGTGCCAGCAGCTTTGAAGTGAGCGGGGAGCTGTTTTTT. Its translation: CASSFEVSGELFF.

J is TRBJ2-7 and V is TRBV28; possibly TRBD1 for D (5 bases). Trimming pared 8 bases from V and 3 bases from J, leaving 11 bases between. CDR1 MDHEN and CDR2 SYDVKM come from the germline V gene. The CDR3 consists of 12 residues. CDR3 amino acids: CASGRGFYEQYF. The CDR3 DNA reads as TGTGCCAGCGGAAGGGGTTTCTACGAGCAGTACTTC.

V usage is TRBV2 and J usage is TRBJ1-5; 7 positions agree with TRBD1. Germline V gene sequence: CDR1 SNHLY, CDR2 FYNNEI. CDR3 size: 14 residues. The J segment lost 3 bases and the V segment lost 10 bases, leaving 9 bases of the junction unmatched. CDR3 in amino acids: CATDGQDSNQPQHF. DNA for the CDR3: TGTGCCACCGACGGACAGGACTCCAATCAGCCCCAGCATTTT.

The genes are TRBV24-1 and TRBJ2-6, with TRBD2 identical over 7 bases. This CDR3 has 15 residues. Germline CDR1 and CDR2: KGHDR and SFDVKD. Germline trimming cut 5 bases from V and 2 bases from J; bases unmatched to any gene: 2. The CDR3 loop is CATSGEGPGANVLTF. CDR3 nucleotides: TGTGCCACCAGTGGGGAGGGGCCTGGGGCCAACGTCCTGACTTTC.

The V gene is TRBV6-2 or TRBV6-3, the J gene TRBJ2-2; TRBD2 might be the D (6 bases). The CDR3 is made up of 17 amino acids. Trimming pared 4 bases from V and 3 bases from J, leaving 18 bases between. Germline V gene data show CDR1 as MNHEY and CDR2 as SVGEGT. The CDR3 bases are TGTGCCAGCAGTTTTCGGGGGACGCTGAGAGACACCGGGGAGCTGTTTTTT. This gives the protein CASSFRGTLRDTGELFF.

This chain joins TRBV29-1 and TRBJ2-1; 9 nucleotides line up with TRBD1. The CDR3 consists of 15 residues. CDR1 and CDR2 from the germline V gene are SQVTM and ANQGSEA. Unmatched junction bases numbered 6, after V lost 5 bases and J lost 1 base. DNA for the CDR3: TGCAGCGTTCCCAAAGGGACAGGGTCCTACAATGAGCAGTTCTTC. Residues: CSVPKGTGSYNEQFF.

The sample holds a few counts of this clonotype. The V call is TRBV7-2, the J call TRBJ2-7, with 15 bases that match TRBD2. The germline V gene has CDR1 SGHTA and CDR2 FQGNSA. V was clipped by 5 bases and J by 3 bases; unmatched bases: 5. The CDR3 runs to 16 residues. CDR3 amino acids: CASSMGLAGGLYEQYF. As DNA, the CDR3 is TGTGCCAGCAGCATGGGACTAGCGGGAGGCCTCTACGAGCAGTACTTC.

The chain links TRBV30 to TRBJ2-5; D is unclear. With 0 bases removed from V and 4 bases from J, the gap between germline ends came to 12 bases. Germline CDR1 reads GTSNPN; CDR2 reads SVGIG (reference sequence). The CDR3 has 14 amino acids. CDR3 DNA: TGTGCCTGGAGTGTATTGGTGGGCGGAGAGACCCAGTACTTC. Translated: CAWSVLVGGETQYF.

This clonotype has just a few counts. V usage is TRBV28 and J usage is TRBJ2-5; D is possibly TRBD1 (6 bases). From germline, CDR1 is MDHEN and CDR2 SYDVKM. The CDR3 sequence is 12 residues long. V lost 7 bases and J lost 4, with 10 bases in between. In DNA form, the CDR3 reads TGTGCCAGCAATCAGGGGTCAGAGACCCAGTACTTC. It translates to CASNQGSETQYF.

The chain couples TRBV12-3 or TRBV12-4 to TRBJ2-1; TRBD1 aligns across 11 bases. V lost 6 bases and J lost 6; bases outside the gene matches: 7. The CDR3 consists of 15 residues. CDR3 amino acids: CASRGTGGRGNEQFF. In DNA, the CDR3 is TGTGCCAGCAGGGGGACAGGGGGTAGGGGCAATGAGCAGTTCTTC.

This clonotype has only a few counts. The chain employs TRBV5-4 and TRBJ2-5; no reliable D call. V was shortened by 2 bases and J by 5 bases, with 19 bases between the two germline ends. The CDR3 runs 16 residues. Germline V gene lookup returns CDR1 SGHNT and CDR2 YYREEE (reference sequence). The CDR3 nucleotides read TGTGCCAGCAGCTTCGGCGGCTCCCGGGCATCGGAGACCCAGTACTTC. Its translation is CASSFGGSRASETQYF.

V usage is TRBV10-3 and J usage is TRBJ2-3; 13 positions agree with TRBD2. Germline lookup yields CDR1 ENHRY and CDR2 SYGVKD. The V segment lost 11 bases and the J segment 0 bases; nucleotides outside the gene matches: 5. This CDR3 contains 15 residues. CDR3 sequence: CAVGTSGTSTDTQYF. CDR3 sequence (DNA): TGTGCCGTCGGGACTAGCGGGACTAGCACAGATACGCAGTATTTT.

As DNA, the CDR3 is TGTGCCAGCAGCCCAGGGGGGCCGCGGTACTACAATGAGCAGTTCTTC. It translates to CASSPGGPRYYNEQFF. V gene TRBV6-2 or TRBV6-3 combines with J gene TRBJ2-1, with a weak D call TRBD1 (7 bases). Germline V gene data show CDR1 as MNHEY and CDR2 as SVGEGT. This CDR3 contains 16 residues. The germline V and J ends were trimmed by 6 bases and 3 bases, with 18 bases remaining between them.

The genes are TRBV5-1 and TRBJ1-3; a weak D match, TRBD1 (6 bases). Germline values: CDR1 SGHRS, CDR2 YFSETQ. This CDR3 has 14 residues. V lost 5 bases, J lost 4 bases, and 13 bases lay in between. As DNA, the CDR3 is TGCGCCAGCAGGCCACAGGGATCCGGAAACACCATATATTTT. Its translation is CASRPQGSGNTIYF.

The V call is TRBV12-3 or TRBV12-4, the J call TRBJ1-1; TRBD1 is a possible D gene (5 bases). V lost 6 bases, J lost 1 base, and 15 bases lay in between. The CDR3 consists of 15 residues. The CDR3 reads CASSRDGDGNTEAFF. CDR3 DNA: TGTGCCAGCAGCCGGGATGGGGACGGGAACACTGAAGCTTTCTTT.

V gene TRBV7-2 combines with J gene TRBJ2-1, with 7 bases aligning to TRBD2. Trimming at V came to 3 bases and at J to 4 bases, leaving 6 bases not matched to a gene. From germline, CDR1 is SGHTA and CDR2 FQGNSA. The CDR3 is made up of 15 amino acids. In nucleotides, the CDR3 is TGTGCCAGCAGCTTCCGCGGGAGAGGGTACAATGAGCAGTTCTTC. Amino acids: CASSFRGRGYNEQFF.

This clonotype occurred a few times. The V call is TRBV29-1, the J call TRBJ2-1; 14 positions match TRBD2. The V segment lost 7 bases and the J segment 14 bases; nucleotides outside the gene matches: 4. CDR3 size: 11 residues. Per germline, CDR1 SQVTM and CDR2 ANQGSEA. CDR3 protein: CSGGLAGEKFF. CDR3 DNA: TGCAGCGGGGGACTAGCGGGAGAAAAGTTCTTC.

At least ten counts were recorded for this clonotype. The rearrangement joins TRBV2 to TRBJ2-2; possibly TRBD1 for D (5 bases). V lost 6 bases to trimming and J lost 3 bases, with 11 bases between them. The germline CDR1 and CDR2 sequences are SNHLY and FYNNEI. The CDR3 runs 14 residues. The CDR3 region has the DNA TGTGCCAGCAGGAACCAGGGTGACACCGGGGAGCTGTTTTTT. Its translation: CASRNQGDTGELFF.

CDR3: CSVEDRPGQETQYF. As DNA, the CDR3 is TGCAGCGTTGAAGATAGGCCAGGACAAGAGACCCAGTACTTC. This chain links TRBV29-1 with TRBJ2-5, with D uncertain. The germline CDR1 and CDR2 sequences are SQVTM and ANQGSEA. This CDR3 region has 14 residues. V lost 0 bases and J lost 2, with 10 bases in between.

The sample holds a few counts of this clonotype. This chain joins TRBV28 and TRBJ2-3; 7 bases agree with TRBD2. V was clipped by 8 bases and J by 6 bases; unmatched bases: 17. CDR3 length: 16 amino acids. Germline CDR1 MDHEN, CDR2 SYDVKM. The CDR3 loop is CASLGWRGGVMDTQYF. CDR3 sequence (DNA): TGTGCCAGCCTGGGCTGGAGGGGAGGGGTGATGGATACGCAGTATTTT.

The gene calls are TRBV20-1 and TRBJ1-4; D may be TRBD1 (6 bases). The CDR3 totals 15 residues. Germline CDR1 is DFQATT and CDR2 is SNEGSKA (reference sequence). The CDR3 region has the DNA TGCAGCGCACCGCGAGGGGGACGAGGGAATGAAAAACTGTTTTTT. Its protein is CSAPRGGRGNEKLFF.

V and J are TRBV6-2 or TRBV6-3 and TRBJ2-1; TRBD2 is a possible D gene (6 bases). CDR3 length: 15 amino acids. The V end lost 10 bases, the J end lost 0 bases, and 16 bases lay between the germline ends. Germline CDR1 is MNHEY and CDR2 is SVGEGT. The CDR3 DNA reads TGTGCCACCTATCTTGGAGGGCTCTCCTACAATGAGCAGTTCTTC. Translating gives CATYLGGLSYNEQFF.

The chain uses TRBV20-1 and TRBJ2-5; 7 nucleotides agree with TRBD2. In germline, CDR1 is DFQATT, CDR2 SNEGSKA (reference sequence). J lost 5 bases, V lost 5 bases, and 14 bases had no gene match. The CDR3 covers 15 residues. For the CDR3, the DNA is TGCAGTGCTCCCCGCCCAGCGGGGCCGGGGGAGACCCAGTACTTC. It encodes CSAPRPAGPGETQYF.

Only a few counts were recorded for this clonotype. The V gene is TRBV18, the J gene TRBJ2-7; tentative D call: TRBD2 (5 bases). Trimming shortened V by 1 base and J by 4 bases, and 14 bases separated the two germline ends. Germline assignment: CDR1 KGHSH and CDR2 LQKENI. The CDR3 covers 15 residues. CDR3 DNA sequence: TGTGCCAGCTCACCACGGCTAGCAACCCCTTACGAGCAGTACTTC. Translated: CASSPRLATPYEQYF.

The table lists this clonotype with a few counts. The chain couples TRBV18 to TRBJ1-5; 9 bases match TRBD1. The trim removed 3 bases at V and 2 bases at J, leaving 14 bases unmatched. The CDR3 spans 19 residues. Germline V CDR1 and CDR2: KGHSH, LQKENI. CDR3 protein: CASSPTPGQGVSGNQPQHF. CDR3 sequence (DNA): TGTGCCAGCTCACCGACACCGGGACAGGGTGTATCCGGCAATCAGCCCCAGCATTTT.

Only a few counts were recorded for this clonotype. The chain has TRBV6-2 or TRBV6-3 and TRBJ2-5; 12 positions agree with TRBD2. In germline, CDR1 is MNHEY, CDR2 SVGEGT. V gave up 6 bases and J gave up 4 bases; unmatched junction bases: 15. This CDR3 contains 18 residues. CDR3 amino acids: CASSYGLAGSGSGETQYF. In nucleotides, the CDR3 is TGTGCCAGCAGCTATGGACTAGCGGGAAGCGGGTCGGGAGAGACCCAGTACTTC.

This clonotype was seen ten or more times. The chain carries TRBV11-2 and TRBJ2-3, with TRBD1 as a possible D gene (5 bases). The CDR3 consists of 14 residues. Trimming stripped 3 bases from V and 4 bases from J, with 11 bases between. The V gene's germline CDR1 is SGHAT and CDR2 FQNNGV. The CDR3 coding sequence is TGTGCCAGCAGCTTCGGCAGGGCCCCAGATACGCAGTATTTT. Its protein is CASSFGRAPDTQYF.

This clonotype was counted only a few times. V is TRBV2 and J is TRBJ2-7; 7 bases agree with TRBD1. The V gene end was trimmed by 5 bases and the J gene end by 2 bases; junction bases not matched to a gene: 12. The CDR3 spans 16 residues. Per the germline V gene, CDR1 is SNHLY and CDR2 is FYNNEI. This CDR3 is CASSPSRQGGPYEQYF. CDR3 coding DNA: TGTGCCAGCAGTCCCAGCCGACAGGGCGGGCCCTACGAGCAGTACTTC.